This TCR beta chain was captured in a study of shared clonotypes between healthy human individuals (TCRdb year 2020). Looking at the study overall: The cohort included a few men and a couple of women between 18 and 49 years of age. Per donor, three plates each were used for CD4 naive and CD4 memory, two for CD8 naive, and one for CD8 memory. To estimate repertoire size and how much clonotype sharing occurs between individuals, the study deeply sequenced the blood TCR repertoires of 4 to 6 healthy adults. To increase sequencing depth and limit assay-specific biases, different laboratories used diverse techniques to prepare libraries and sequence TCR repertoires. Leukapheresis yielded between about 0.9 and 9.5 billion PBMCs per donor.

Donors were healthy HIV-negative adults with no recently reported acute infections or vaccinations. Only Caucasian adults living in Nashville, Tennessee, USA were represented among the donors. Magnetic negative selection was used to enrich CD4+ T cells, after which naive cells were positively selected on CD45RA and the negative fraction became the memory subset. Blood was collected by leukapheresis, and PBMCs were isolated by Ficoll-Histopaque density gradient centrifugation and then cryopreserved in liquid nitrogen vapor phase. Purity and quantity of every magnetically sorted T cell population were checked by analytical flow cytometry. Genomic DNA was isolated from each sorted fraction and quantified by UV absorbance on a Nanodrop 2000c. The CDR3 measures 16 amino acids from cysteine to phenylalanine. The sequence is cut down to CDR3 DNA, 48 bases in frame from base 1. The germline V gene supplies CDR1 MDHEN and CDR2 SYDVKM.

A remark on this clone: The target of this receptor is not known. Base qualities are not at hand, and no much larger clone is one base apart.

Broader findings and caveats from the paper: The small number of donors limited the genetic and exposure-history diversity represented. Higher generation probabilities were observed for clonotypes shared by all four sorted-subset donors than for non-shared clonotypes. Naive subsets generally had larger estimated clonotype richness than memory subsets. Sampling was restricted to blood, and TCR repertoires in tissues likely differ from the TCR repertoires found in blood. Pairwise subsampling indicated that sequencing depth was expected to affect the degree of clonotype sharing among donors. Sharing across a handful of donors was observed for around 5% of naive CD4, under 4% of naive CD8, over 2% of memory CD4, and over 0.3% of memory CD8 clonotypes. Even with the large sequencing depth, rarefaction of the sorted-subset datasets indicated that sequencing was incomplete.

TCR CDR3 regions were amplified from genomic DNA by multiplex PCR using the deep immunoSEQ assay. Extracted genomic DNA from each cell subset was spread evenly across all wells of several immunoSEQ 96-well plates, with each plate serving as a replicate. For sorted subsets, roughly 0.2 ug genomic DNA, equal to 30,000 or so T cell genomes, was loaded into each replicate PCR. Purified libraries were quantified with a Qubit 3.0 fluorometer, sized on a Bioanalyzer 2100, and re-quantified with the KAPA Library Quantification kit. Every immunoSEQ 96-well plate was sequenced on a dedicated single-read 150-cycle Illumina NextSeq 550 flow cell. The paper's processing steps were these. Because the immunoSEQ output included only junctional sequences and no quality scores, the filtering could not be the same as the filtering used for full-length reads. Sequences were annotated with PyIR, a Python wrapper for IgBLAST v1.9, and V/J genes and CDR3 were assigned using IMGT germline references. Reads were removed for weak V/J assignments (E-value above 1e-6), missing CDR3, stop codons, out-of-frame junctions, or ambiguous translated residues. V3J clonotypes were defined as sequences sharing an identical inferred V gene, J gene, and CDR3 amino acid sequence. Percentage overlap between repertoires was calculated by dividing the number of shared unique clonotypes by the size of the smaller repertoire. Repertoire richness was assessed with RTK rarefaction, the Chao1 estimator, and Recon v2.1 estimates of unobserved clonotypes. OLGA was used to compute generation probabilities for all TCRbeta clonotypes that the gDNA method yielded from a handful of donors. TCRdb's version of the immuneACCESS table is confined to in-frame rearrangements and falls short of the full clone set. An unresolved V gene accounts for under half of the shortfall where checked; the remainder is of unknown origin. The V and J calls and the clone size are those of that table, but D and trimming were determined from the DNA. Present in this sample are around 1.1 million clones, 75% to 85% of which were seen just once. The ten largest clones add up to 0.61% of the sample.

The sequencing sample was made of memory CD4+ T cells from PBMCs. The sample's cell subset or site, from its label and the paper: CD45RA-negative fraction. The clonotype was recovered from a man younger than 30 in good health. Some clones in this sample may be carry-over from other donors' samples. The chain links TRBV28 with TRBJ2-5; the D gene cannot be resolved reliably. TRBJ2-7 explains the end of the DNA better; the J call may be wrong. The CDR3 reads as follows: CASSFVYWQSSYEQYF. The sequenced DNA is TGTGCCAGCAGTTTTGTTTATTGGCAGTCGTCCTACGAGCAGTACTTC.